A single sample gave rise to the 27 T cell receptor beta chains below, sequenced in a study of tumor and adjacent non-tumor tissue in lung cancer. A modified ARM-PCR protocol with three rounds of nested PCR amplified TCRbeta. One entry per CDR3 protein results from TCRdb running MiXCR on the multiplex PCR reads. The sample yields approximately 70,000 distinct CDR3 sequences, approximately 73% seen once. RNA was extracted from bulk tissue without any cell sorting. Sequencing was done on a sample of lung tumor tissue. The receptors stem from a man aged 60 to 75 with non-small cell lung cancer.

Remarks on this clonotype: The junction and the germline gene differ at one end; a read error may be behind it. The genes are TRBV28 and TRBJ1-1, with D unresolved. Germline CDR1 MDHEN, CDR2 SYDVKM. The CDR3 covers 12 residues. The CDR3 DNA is TGTGCCAGCAGTCTCTTATACACTGAACCTTTCTTT. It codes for CASSLLYTEPFF.

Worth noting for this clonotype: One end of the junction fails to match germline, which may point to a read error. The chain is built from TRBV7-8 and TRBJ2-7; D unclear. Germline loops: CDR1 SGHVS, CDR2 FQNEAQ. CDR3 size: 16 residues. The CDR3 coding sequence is TGTGCCAGCAGCTCAGATGGGCTCGGCAGCTCCTATGAGCAGTACTTC. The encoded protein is CASSSDGLGSSYEQYF.

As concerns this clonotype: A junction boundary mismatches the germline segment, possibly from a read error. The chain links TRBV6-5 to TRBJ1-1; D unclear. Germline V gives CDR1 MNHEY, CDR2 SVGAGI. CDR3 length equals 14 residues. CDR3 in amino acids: CANSYSIWYTEAFF. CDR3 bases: TGTGCCAACAGTTACTCGATCTGGTACACTGAAGCTTTCTTT.

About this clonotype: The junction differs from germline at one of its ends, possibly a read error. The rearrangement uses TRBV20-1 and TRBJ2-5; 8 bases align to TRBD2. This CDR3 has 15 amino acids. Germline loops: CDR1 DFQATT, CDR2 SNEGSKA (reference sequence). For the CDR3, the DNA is TGCAGTACTAGAGGGGGACTAGAGTCCGGGAGGACCCAGTACTTC. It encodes CSTRGGLESGRTQYF.

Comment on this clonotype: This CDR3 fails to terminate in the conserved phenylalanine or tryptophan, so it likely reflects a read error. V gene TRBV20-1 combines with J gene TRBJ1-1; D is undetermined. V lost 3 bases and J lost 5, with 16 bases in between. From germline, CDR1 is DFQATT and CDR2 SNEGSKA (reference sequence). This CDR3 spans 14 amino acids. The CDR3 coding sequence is TGCAGTGCTAGTAATCCGGGCGCAGGAACTGAAGCTTTCTAT. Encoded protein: CSASNPGAGTEAFY.

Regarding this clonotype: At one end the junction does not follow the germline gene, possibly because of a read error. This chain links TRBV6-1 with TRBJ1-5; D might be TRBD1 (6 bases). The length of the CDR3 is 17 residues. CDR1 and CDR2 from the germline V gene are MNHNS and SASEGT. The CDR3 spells CASRPETGWHSNQPHHF. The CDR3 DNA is TGTGCCAGCCGGCCTGAAACAGGGTGGCATAGCAATCAGCCCCATCATTTT.

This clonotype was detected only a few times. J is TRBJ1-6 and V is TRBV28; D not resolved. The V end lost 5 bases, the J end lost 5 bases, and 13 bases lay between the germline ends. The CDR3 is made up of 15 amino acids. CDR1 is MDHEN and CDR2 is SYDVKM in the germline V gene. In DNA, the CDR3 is TGTGCCAGCAGTCCTAGGACTCGCAATAATTCACCCCTCCACTTT. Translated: CASSPRTRNNSPLHF. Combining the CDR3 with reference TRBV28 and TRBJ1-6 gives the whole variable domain DVKVTQSSRYLVKRTGEKVFLECVQDMDHENMFWYRQDPGLGLRLIYFSYDVKMKEKGDIPEGYSVSREKKERFSLILESASTNQTSMYLCASSPRTRNNSPLHFGNGTRLTVT.

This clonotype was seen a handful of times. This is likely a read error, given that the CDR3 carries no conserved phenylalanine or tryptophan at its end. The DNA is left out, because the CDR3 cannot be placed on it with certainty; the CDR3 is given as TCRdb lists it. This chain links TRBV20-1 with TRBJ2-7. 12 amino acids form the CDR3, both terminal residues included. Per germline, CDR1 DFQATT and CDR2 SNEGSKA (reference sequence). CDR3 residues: CSARDRPDEQHS.

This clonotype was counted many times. CDR3 loop: CASSYSRETQYF. CDR3 DNA sequence: TGTGCCAGCAGTTACTCGAGGGAGACCCAGTACTTC. The chain carries TRBV6-5 and TRBJ2-5; no reliable D call. V shed 0 bases and J shed 5 bases, with 4 bases lying between them. This CDR3 is 12 amino acids long. Germline V gene sequence: CDR1 MNHEY, CDR2 SVGAGI.

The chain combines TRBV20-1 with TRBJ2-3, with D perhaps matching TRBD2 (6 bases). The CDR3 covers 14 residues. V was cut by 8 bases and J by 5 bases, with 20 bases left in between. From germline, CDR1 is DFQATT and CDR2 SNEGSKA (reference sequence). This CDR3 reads CSPGIAAAGDTQYF. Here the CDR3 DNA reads TGCAGTCCTGGAATAGCGGCAGCGGGAGATACGCAGTATTTT.

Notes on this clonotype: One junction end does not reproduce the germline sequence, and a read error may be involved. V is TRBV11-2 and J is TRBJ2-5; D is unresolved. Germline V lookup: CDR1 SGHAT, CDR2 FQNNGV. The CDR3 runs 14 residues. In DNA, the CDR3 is TGTACCAGCAGCACCGTCGGCTGGGAAGAGACCCAATACTTC. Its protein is CTSSTVGWEETQYF.

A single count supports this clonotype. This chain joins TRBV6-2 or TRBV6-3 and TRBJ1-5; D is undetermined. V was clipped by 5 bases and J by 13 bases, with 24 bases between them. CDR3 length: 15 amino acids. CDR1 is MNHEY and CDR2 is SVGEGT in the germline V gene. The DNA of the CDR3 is TGTGCCAGCAGTCTGCCTGGACGTTCCAATCGGCCACAGCATTTT. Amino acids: CASSLPGRSNRPQHF.

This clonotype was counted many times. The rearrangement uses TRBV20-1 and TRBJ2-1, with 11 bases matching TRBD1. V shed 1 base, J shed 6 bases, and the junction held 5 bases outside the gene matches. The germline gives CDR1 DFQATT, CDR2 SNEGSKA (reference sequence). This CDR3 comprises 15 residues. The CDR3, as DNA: TGCAGTGCTAGAGGGGGGGACAGGGGGGCCAATGAGCAGTTCTTC. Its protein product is CSARGGDRGANEQFF.

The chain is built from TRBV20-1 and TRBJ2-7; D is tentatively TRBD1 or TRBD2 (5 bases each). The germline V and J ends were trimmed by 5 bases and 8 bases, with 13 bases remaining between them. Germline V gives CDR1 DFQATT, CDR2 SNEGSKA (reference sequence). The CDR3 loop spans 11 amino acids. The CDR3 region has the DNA TGCAGTGCTCAACGGGGCCACAAGCAGTACTTC. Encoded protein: CSAQRGHKQYF.

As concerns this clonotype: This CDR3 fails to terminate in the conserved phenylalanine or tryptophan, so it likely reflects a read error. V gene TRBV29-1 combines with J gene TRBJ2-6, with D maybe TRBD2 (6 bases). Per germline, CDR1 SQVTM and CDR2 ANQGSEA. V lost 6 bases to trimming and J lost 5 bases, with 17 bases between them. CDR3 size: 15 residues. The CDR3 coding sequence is TGCAGCGTGGCGGGGTTAGATGCTAGGGCCAACGTCCTGACTCTC. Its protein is CSVAGLDARANVLTL.

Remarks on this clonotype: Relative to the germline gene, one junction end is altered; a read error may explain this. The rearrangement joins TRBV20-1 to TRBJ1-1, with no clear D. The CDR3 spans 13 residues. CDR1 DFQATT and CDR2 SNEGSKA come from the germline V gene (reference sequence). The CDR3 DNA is TGCAGTGCTAGGGGCAGGACGAACAATGAATCTTTCTTT. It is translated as CSARGRTNNESFF.

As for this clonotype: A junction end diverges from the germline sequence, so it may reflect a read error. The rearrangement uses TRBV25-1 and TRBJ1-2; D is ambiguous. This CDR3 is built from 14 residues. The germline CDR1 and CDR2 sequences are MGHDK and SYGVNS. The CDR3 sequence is CAGSGDGGSGGYTF. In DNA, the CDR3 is TGTGCCGGCAGTGGCGACGGTGGGTCTGGTGGCTACACCTTC.

The CDR3: CISRTGTVGKETQYF. CDR3 sequence (DNA): TGTATCAGCAGGACCGGGACCGTCGGTAAAGAGACCCAGTACTTC. V gene TRBV11-1 combines with J gene TRBJ2-5, with D possibly called TRBD1 or TRBD2 (5 bases each). Germline lookup yields CDR1 SGHAT and CDR2 FQDESV (reference sequence). The CDR3 is made up of 15 amino acids.

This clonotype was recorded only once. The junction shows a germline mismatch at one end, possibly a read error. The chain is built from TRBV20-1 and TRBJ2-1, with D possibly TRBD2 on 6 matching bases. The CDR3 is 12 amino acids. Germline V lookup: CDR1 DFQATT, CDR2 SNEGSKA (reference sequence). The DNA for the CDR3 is TGCAATGCTAGGGCCGGAGGGAGTGAGCAGTTTTTC. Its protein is CNARAGGSEQFF.

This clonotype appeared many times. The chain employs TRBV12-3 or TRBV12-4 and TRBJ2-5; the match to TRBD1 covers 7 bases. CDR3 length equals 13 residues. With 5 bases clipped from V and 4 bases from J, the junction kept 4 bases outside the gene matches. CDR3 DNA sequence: TGTGCCAGCAGTAGGGACAGAACAGAGACCCAGTACTTC. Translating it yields CASSRDRTETQYF.

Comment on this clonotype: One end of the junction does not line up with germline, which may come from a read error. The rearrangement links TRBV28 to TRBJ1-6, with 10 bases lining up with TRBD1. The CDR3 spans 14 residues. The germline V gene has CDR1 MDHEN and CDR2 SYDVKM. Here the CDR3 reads CVSIGDRGYSPLHF. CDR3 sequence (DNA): TGTGTCAGCATCGGGGACAGGGGTTATTCACCCCTCCACTTT.

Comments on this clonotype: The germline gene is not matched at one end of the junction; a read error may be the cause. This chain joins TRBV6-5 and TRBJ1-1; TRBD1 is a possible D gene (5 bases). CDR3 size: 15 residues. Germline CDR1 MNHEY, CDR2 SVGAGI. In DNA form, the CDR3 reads TGTGTCAGCAGTTACTCCCGTAGGGGTGGGGATGAAGCTTTCTTC. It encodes CVSSYSRRGGDEAFF.

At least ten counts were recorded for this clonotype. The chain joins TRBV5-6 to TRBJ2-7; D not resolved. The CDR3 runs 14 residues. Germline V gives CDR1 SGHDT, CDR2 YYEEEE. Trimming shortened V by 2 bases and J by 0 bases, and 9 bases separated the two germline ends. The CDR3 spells CASSFGTDSYEQYF. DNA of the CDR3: TGTGCCAGCAGCTTTGGAACAGACTCCTACGAGCAGTACTTC.

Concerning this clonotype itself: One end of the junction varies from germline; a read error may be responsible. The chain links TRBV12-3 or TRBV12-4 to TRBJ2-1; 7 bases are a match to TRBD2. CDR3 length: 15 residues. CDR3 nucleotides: TGTGTCAGCAGTCTCCTTCAGCGGGACCACAATGAGCAGCTCTTC. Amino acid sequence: CVSSLLQRDHNEQLF.

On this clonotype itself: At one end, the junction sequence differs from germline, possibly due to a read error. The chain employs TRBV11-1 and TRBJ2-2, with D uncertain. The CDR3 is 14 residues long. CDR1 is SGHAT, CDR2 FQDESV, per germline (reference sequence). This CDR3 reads CANSHTSGTGELFF. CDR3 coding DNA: TGTGCCAACAGCCATACCAGTGGCACCGGGGAGCTGTTTTTT.

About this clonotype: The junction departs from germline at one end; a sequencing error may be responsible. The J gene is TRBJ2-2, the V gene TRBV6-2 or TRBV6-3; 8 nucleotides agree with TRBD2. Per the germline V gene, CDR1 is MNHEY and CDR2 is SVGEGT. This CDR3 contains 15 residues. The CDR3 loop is CTSSSSGRNTGELFF. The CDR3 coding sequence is TGTACCAGCAGTTCAAGCGGGAGAAACACCGGGGAGTTGTTTTTT.

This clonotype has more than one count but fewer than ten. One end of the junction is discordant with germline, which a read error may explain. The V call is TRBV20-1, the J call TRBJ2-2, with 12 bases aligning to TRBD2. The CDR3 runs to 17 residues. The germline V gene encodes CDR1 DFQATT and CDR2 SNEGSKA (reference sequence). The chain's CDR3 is CGARDLAGGVNTGELFF. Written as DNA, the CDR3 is TGCGGTGCTAGGGACCTAGCGGGGGGGGTGAACACCGGGGAGCTGTTTTTT.